This TCR beta chain was found in a study of cytomegalovirus exposure and HLA in healthy donors. Amplification used 60 Vbeta primers and 13 Jbeta primers. This table comes from immunoSEQ multiplex PCR, and its TCRdb copy is limited to in-frame clones, with some not included. The data show around 160,000 clones, with 78% seen just once and less than 3.5% held by the top ten. The germline V gene encodes CDR1 MDHEN and CDR2 SYDVKM. Between the trimmed V and J ends, which lost 1 base and 5 bases, there was a span of 8 bases. There are 13 residues in the CDR3. Sequenced input: PBMCs. The source of this sequence is a man aged 35 to 55 in good health and CMV-seropositive. The gene calls are TRBV28 and TRBJ1-2; the D gene is possibly TRBD1 (6 bases). This CDR3 reads CASSLSGVYGYTF. CDR3 nucleotides: TGTGCCAGCAGTTTATCAGGGGTTTATGGCTACACCTTC.